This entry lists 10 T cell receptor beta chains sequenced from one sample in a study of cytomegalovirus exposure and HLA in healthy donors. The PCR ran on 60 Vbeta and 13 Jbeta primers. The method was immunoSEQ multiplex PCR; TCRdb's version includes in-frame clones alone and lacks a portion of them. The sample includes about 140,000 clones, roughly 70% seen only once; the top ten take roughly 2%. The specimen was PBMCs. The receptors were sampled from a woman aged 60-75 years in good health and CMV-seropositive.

The CDR3 nucleotides read TGTGCCAGCAGCCCCCCGGGGGCCGGGGAGCTGTTTTTT. This encodes CASSPPGAGELFF. V usage is TRBV9 and J usage is TRBJ2-2; a possible D gene is TRBD2 (6 bases). V was pared by 4 bases and J by 6 bases, with 10 bases between. The V gene's germline CDR1 is SGDLS and CDR2 YYNGEE. This CDR3 is 13 amino acids long.

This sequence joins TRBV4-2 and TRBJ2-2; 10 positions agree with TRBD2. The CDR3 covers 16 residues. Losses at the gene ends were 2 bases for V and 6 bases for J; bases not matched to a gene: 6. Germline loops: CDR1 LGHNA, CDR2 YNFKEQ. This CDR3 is CASSQIAGGSAGELFF. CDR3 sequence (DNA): TGTGCCAGCAGCCAAATAGCGGGAGGCAGTGCCGGGGAGCTGTTTTTT.

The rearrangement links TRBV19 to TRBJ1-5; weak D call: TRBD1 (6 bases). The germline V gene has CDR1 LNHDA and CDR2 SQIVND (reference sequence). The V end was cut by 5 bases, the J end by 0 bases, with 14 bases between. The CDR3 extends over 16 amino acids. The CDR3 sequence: CASSPRQANSNQPQHF. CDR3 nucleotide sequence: TGTGCCAGTAGTCCGAGACAGGCTAATAGCAATCAGCCCCAGCATTTT.

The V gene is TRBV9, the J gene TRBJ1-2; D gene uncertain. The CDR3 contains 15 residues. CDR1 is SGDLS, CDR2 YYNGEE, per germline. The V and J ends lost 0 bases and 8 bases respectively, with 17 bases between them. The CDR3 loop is CASSVASHQDGGYTF. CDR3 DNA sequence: TGTGCCAGCAGCGTAGCCTCGCATCAGGATGGGGGCTACACCTTC.

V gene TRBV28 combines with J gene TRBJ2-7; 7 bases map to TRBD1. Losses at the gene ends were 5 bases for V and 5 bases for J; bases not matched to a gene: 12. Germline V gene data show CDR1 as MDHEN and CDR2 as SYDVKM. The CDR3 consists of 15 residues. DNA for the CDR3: TGTGCCAGCAGTCCCCAAGGGACAGCGTCCCACGAGCAGTACTTC. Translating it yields CASSPQGTASHEQYF.

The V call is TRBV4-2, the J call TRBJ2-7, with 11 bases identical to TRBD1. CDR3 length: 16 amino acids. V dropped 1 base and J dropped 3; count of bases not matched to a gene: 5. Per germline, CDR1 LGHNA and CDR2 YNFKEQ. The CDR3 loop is CASSQAAGTGGYEQYF. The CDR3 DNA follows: TGTGCCAGCAGCCAAGCGGCTGGGACAGGGGGCTACGAGCAGTACTTC.

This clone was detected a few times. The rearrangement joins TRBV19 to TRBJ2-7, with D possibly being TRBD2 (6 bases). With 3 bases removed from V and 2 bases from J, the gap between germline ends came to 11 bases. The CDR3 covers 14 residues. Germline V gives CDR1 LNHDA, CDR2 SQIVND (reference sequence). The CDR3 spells CASSIQEGPYEQYF. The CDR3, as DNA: TGTGCCAGTAGTATTCAGGAGGGACCCTACGAGCAGTACTTC.

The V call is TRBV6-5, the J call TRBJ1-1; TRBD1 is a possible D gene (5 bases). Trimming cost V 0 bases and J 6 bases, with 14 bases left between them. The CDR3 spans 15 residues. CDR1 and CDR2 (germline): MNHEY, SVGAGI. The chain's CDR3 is CASSYSMAVGAEAFF. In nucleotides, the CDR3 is TGTGCCAGCAGTTACTCGATGGCAGTAGGGGCTGAAGCTTTCTTT.

The CDR3 nucleotides are TGTGCCAGCAGCCAAGAAGTACGGGGGGAGGAGCAGTTCTTC. It is translated as CASSQEVRGEEQFF. The V call is TRBV4-2, the J call TRBJ2-1; 7 bases agree with TRBD2. There are 14 residues in the CDR3. CDR1 and CDR2 (germline): LGHNA, YNFKEQ. Trimming removed 0 bases from V and 10 bases from J; junction bases left unmatched: 6.

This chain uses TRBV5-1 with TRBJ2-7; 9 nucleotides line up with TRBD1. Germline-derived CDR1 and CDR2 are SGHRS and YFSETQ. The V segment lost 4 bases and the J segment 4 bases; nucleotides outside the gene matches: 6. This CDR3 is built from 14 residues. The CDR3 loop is CASSPGQGSYEQYF. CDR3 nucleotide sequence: TGCGCCAGCAGCCCGGGACAGGGCTCTTACGAGCAGTACTTC.